Listed below are T cell receptor beta chains from one sample, sequenced in a study of blood T cell repertoires in COVID-19. Assay: immunoSEQ multiplex PCR; the TCRdb copy retains only in-frame clones and omits some. The sample records fewer than 40,000 clones, nearly 90% being singletons. The sequencing sample was made of peripheral blood. The receptors shown here come from a man between 60 and 75 years old with active COVID-19. The CDR3 runs from the conserved cysteine through the conserved F or W. D genes are given only for firm matches. A clone size is listed for some rows: how often the clone was seen (once, few, many), or a class if it is expanded.

j_call clone_size v_call d_call cdr3_nt cdr3_aa
TRBJ2-3 . TRBV5-1 . TGCGCCAGCAGCTTGGACGACATCACAGATACGCAGTATTTT CASSLDDITDTQYF
TRBJ1-5 few TRBV2 TRBD1 TGTGCCAGCAGAGCTGAGGGGGCCGGCAATCAGCCCCAGCATTTT CASRAEGAGNQPQHF
TRBJ2-7 . TRBV19 TRBD1 TGTGCCAGTAGTATGGGGACAGGGGGAACCTACGAGCAGTACTTC CASSMGTGGTYEQYF
TRBJ2-3 . TRBV6-6 . TGTGCCAGCAGTTATGGAGGGCCCGATACGCAGTATTTT CASSYGGPDTQYF
TRBJ2-7 . TRBV28 . TGTGCCAGCAGTAAATTAGCGGAGCAATCCTACGAGCAGTACTTC CASSKLAEQSYEQYF
TRBJ2-1 . TRBV18 TRBD1 TGTGCCAGCTCACAGGTAGGGGGCTGGAGTGAGCAGTTCTTC CASSQVGGWSEQFF
TRBJ1-5 . TRBV18 TRBD1 TGTGCCAGCTCACCGGGACAGAGCAATCAGCCCCAGCATTTT CASSPGQSNQPQHF
TRBJ1-2 . TRBV7-2 TRBD1 TGTGCCAGCAGCCGGGCGACAGGGGACGCTGGCTACACCTTC CASSRATGDAGYTF
TRBJ2-7 once TRBV7-9 TRBD2 TGTGCCAGCAGCCCCGGGGGGGCTGGGTACGAGCAGTACTTC CASSPGGAGYEQYF
TRBJ2-5 . TRBV12-3/TRBV12-4 . TGTGCCAGCAGTTTGAGGGAGACCCAGTACTTC CASSLRETQYF
TRBJ2-1 . TRBV19 . TGTGCCAGTAGTATAGCGTGGGGCACGGGCAATGAGCAGTTCTTC CASSIAWGTGNEQFF
TRBJ2-1 . TRBV6-5 TRBD2 TGTGCCAGCAGTCCGGGACTAGCGGGGGCCAGGGGGTTCTTC CASSPGLAGARGFF
TRBJ2-5 . TRBV6-5 . TGTGCCAGCAGTTACTCGACCAGGGGAGAGACCCAGTACTTC CASSYSTRGETQYF
TRBJ1-4 . TRBV2 TRBD1 TGTGCCAGCAGTAAGGGGGACAGGGAGGGTGAAAAACTGTTTTTT CASSKGDREGEKLFF
TRBJ1-1 . TRBV5-4 . TGTGCCAGCAGTCGTGCAAACTGGGGGGACACTGAAGCTTTCTTT CASSRANWGDTEAFF
TRBJ2-5 . TRBV10-3 TRBD2 TGTGCCATCAGTGAAACAAAGCGGGGGGGCCGGGAGACCCAGTACTTC CAISETKRGGRETQYF
TRBJ2-1 once TRBV5-1 . TGCGCCAGCAGCACGAGGCCCGCGGGGGAGCAGTTCTTC CASSTRPAGEQFF
TRBJ2-2 few TRBV5-8 . TGTGCCAGCAGCTTGGAGGGGCTTAACACCGGGGAGCTGTTTTTT CASSLEGLNTGELFF
TRBJ2-2 . TRBV7-9 TRBD1 TGTGCCAGCAGCCCAGGGACAGGGGGACACGGGGAGCTGTTTTTT CASSPGTGGHGELFF
TRBJ1-5 . TRBV19 TRBD1 TGTGCCAGTAGTTGGGACAGTAGGAATCAGCCCCAGCATTTT CASSWDSRNQPQHF
TRBJ1-6 . TRBV28 . TGTGCCAGCAGTTTCAGGGGATTCAATTCACCCCTCCACTTT CASSFRGFNSPLHF
TRBJ1-2 . TRBV18 TRBD1 TGTGCCAGCTCACCCCTCACCGCGGGACAGAACTATGGCTACACCTTC CASSPLTAGQNYGYTF
TRBJ1-5 . TRBV6-2/TRBV6-3 . TGTGCCAGCAGTTACTCGTTTTGGGGCGGCAATCAGCCCCAGCATTTT CASSYSFWGGNQPQHF
TRBJ2-3 . TRBV20-1 TRBD1 TGCAGTGCTAGTGGGATCAGGGGGCGCGCAGATACGCAGTATTTT CSASGIRGRADTQYF
TRBJ1-1 . TRBV18 TRBD1 TGTGCCAGCTCACCACGGGACCTGGACAGGGGGCGAACTGAAGCTTTCTTT CASSPRDLDRGRTEAFF
TRBJ2-2 . TRBV6-6 . TGTGCCAGCAACCCGGACAGATCCGGGGAGCTGTTTTTT CASNPDRSGELFF
TRBJ1-2 . TRBV7-8 TRBD1 TGTGCCAGCAGCCCAAACCGGACTTTCGGACAGGGGAATGGCTACACCTTC CASSPNRTFGQGNGYTF
TRBJ2-1 . TRBV7-2 TRBD2 TGTGCCAGCACTCGACAGCGGGGGTATGAGCAGTTCTTC CASTRQRGYEQFF
TRBJ2-7 . TRBV21-1 . TGTGCCAGCAGCAAAGGGGAATACAGGGACTCCTACGAGCAGTACTTC CASSKGEYRDSYEQYF
TRBJ1-2 . TRBV5-8 TRBD1 TGTGCCAGCAGCTTGCGCGGACAGGGGGCGAACTATGGCTACACCTTC CASSLRGQGANYGYTF
TRBJ1-5 . TRBV6-5 TRBD1 TGTGCCAGCAGTTACTCGACAGGGGCCAATCAGCCCCAGCATTTT CASSYSTGANQPQHF
TRBJ2-1 . TRBV15 TRBD2 TGTGCCACCAGCAGAGCCACTAGCGACAATGAGCAGTTCTTC CATSRATSDNEQFF
TRBJ2-2 . TRBV6-6 . TGTGCCAGCAGTTACGGGGGGATGAACACCGGGGAGCTGTTTTTT CASSYGGMNTGELFF
TRBJ1-4 few TRBV7-6 . TGTGCCAGCAGCTTACCTGAAGCGAGCAGGGGCCTTGCAACTAATGAAAAACTGTTTTTT CASSLPEASRGLATNEKLFF
TRBJ1-1 . TRBV7-9 TRBD1 TGTGCCAGCAGCCGGGGACAGCTAAACACTGAAGCTTTCTTT CASSRGQLNTEAFF
TRBJ1-2 . TRBV5-1 TRBD1 TGCGCCAGCAGCTTAAATGCCGGGACAGGGGGTCTAGGCGGCTACACCTTC CASSLNAGTGGLGGYTF
TRBJ1-5 . TRBV27 . TGTGCCAGCAGTTTTACAGTTGGTCAGCCCCAGCATTTT CASSFTVGQPQHF
TRBJ2-1 . TRBV6-4 TRBD2 TGTGCCAGCAGCGTACTAGCGGGGGGCGGTGAGCAGTTCTTC CASSVLAGGGEQFF
TRBJ2-1 once TRBV24-1 . TGTGCCACCAGGCCGGGAGGGGGCAAACTTCGTGAGCAGTTCTTC CATRPGGGKLREQFF
TRBJ2-3 . TRBV5-6 . TGTGCCAGCAGCTCCAAACCACACGGGATCCGCACAGATACGCAGTATTTT CASSSKPHGIRTDTQYF
TRBJ2-5 . TRBV7-3 TRBD1 TGTGCCAGCAGCTTAACCGCGGCAGGGGGCAGGACAGAGACCCAGTACTTC CASSLTAAGGRTETQYF
TRBJ1-1 . TRBV6-5 . TGTGCCAGCAGATTCGGGGGGAACACTGAAGCTTTCTTT CASRFGGNTEAFF
TRBJ1-4 once TRBV15 . TGTGCCACCAGCGAGAGCCCAGGGTGGGAGGGTGAAAAACTGTTTTTT CATSESPGWEGEKLFF
TRBJ1-1 . TRBV3-1/TRBV3-2 . TGTGCCAGCAGCCAAGCTAGGTGGACTGAAGCTTTCTTT CASSQARWTEAFF
TRBJ2-3 . TRBV11-1 TRBD2 TGTGCCAGCAGCTTATTGCGGGGGGGCCCTGGAGATACGCAGTATTTT CASSLLRGGPGDTQYF
TRBJ2-7 once TRBV3-1/TRBV3-2 TRBD2 TGTGCCAGCAGCCCTGGGGCGGGGGAGAGCTACGAGCAGTACTTC CASSPGAGESYEQYF
TRBJ2-3 . TRBV27 TRBD1 TGTGCCAGCAGTACACAGGGGTGGGGAGATACGCAGTATTTT CASSTQGWGDTQYF
TRBJ1-1 . TRBV19 . TGTGCCAGTAGGATAGGAGCAAACACTGAAGCTTTCTTT CASRIGANTEAFF
TRBJ2-3 once TRBV10-3 TRBD2 TGTGCCATCAGGGGCCGGGGGGGCCGAGGAGATACGCAGTATTTT CAIRGRGGRGDTQYF
TRBJ2-3 . TRBV12-3/TRBV12-4 . TGTGCCAGCAGTTTCCCGGGGACAGATACGCAGTATTTT CASSFPGTDTQYF
TRBJ1-1 . TRBV2 . TGTGCCAGCAGTGTGGACGGGGGGGTACCTTTCTTT CASSVDGGVPFF
TRBJ2-7 . TRBV11-2 TRBD1 TGTGCCAGCAGCTATTCAACAGGGGGAGGCTACGAGCAGTACTTC CASSYSTGGGYEQYF
TRBJ2-2 once TRBV5-1 . TGCGCCAGCAGCGGGGGGGCGGTCGCGAACACCGGGGAGCTGTTTTTT CASSGGAVANTGELFF
TRBJ1-4 . TRBV7-2 TRBD1 TGTGCCAGCAGCCTCCCCCGGGACAGGGGAGTGATGGGTAATGAAAAACTGTTTTTT CASSLPRDRGVMGNEKLFF
TRBJ1-2 . TRBV2 . TGTGCCAGCACCCTGACAGCTTCTAACTATGGCTACACCTTC CASTLTASNYGYTF
TRBJ2-5 . TRBV21-1 . TGTGCCAGCACGTGGTCCCAAGGACTTCAAGAGACCCAGTACTTC CASTWSQGLQETQYF
TRBJ2-1 . TRBV4-1 . TGCGCCAGCAGCCTCCGAGGTAGGCGACGCCACAATGAGCAGTTCTTC CASSLRGRRRHNEQFF
TRBJ1-2 . TRBV12-3/TRBV12-4 . TGTGCCAGCAGTTTGGTGCCCGGGTATGGCTACACCTTC CASSLVPGYGYTF
TRBJ2-1 . TRBV7-9 TRBD2 TGTGCCAGCAGCTGGCGTCGCGGGGGGGCCGATGAGCAGTTCTTC CASSWRRGGADEQFF
TRBJ1-2 . TRBV10-3 TRBD1 TGTGCCATCAGTGCCGCTGAACAGGGGGCTTTTGGCTACACCTTC CAISAAEQGAFGYTF